What follows are 14 T cell receptor beta chains derived from one specimen sequenced in a study of cytotoxic CD8 clonotypes in ibrutinib-treated CLL. Produced via immunoSEQ multiplex PCR; TCRdb's table is partial and in-frame only. The sample carries approximately 91,000 clones, roughly 80% recorded once. The input for sequencing was PBMCs, taken after 12 months of ibrutinib treatment. The receptors stem from a human donor with chronic lymphocytic leukemia.

To note about this clone: The junction shows a germline mismatch at one end, possibly a read error. CDR3 coding DNA: TGTGCTAGCAGCCCGGACAGGGGTGAAAAACTGTTTTTT. It yields the protein CASSPDRGEKLFF. The genes are TRBV7-7 and TRBJ1-4, with 9 bases fitting TRBD1. This CDR3 contains 13 residues. Germline CDR1 reads SSHAT; CDR2 reads FNYEAQ (reference sequence).

The chain couples TRBV7-2 to TRBJ2-5; TRBD2 matches 8 bases. The germline V gene has CDR1 SGHTA and CDR2 FQGNSA. V was clipped by 5 bases and J by 1 base; unmatched bases: 9. The length of the CDR3 is 16 residues. The DNA for the CDR3 is TGTGCCAGCAGCACCCCCCGGGGGGGGTCCCAAGAGACCCAGTACTTC. It yields the protein CASSTPRGGSQETQYF.

CDR3 protein: CASSLGGSNSEAFF. The CDR3 coding sequence is TGCGCCAGCAGCTTGGGAGGGAGTAACTCTGAAGCTTTCTTT. The genes are TRBV5-1 and TRBJ1-1; D unresolved. Germline V lookup: CDR1 SGHRS, CDR2 YFSETQ. The ends were cut back, 0 bases at V and 6 bases at J, with 12 bases in the middle. The CDR3 loop spans 14 amino acids. Full variable domain (outside the CDR3, taken from reference TRBV5-1 and TRBJ1-1): KAGVTQTPRYLIKTRGQQVTLSCSPISGHRSVSWYQQTPGQGLQFLFEYFSETQRNKGNFPGRFSGRQFSNSRSEMNVSTLELGDSALYLCASSLGGSNSEAFFGQGTRLTVV.

This clone occurred a few times. The chain has TRBV10-1 and TRBJ2-3, with 9 bases matching TRBD2. This CDR3 is 15 amino acids long. From germline, CDR1 is WNHNN and CDR2 SYGVQD (reference sequence). Trimming removed 6 bases from V and 6 bases from J; junction bases left unmatched: 10. CDR3 in DNA: TGCGCCAGCAGAACCAGCGGGGGGCCCCGGGATACGCAGTATTTT. It codes for CASRTSGGPRDTQYF.

The chain links TRBV4-3 to TRBJ1-2, with 7 bases matching TRBD1. The CDR3 sequence is 17 residues long. Germline loops: CDR1 LGHNA, CDR2 YSLEER. After removal of 4 bases from V and 5 bases from J, the junction contained 16 bases not matched to a gene. The CDR3 DNA is TGCGCCAGCAGCCCCTCCCTTTTAGGGGGCGCCGCTTATGGCTACACCTTC. Residues: CASSPSLLGGAAYGYTF.

The rearrangement joins TRBV7-2 to TRBJ1-2; D is uncertain. Trimming removed 1 base at V and 8 bases at J, with 14 bases between. Germline V CDR1 and CDR2: SGHTA, FQGNSA. This CDR3 contains 14 residues. The CDR3 DNA sequence: TGTGCCAGCAGCTTAGGGGATTGGGGTGGAGGCTACACCTTC. It specifies CASSLGDWGGGYTF. The full variable domain, with the rest looked up from reference TRBV7-2 and TRBJ1-2, is GAGVSQSPSNKVTEKGKDVELRCDPISGHTALYWYRQSLGQGLEFLIYFQGNSAPDKSGLPSDRFSAERTGGSVSTLTIQRTQQEDSAVYLCASSLGDWGGGYTFGSGTRLTVV.

This chain uses TRBV6-6 with TRBJ2-1; D perhaps matches TRBD2 (6 bases). The ends were cut back, 6 bases at V and 8 bases at J, with 8 bases in the middle. Per the germline V gene, CDR1 is MNHNY and CDR2 is SVGAGI (reference sequence). The CDR3 spans 11 residues. The CDR3, as DNA: TGTGCCAGCAGCCGACTAGATGAGCAGTTCTTC. The encoded protein is CASSRLDEQFF.

V is TRBV7-2 and J is TRBJ1-1; D remains unclear. This CDR3 is built from 14 residues. V lost 1 base to trimming and J lost 2 bases, with 8 bases between them. The germline CDR1 and CDR2 sequences are SGHTA and FQGNSA. Here the CDR3 DNA reads TGTGCCAGCAGCTTAGGCCCCGAAAACACTGAAGCTTTCTTT. It codes for CASSLGPENTEAFF. Variable domain in full (rest from reference TRBV7-2 and TRBJ1-1): GAGVSQSPSNKVTEKGKDVELRCDPISGHTALYWYRQSLGQGLEFLIYFQGNSAPDKSGLPSDRFSAERTGGSVSTLTIQRTQQEDSAVYLCASSLGPENTEAFFGQGTRLTVV.

Here the CDR3 reads CASSLAGTRGDTQYF. The CDR3 DNA reads TGTGCCAGCAGCTTAGCGGGCACTAGGGGGGATACGCAGTATTTT. This chain joins TRBV13 and TRBJ2-3; D perhaps matches TRBD1 (6 bases). The CDR3 length is 15 residues. V dropped 1 base and J dropped 6 bases, with 14 bases sitting between them. From germline, CDR1 is PRHDT and CDR2 FYEKMQ (reference sequence).

The rearrangement joins TRBV28 to TRBJ1-2; D may be TRBD1 (5 bases). The CDR3 covers 15 residues. The ends were cut back, 3 bases at V and 6 bases at J, with 17 bases in the middle. CDR1 is MDHEN, CDR2 SYDVKM, per germline. CDR3: CASSLGGGAVDGYTF. The CDR3, as DNA: TGTGCCAGCAGTTTGGGCGGGGGTGCGGTTGATGGCTACACCTTC.

The chain has TRBV5-6 and TRBJ1-5; tentative D call: TRBD1 (5 bases). Germline V gene lookup returns CDR1 SGHDT and CDR2 YYEEEE. Trimming shortened V by 1 base and J by 2 bases, and 16 bases separated the two germline ends. The CDR3 runs 17 residues. CDR3 loop: CASSLNGAPWGNQPQHF. CDR3 DNA: TGTGCCAGCAGCTTGAATGGGGCCCCCTGGGGCAATCAGCCCCAGCATTTT.

CDR3: CASSVAGGGAGETQYF. CDR3 in DNA: TGTGCCAGCAGCGTAGCGGGCGGGGGGGCGGGCGAGACCCAGTACTTC. The chain uses TRBV9 and TRBJ2-5; 9 bases fit TRBD2. Per germline, CDR1 SGDLS and CDR2 YYNGEE. The length of the CDR3 is 16 residues. J was trimmed by 5 bases and V by 0 bases; bases with no gene match: 8.

This clone was observed once. This chain joins TRBV7-9 and TRBJ1-2; D is unresolved. The CDR3 spans 14 residues. Germline CDR1 and CDR2: SEHNR and FQNEAQ (reference sequence). The V gene lost 1 base and the J gene lost 8 bases, with 14 bases spanning the gap. CDR3 in DNA: TGTGCCAGCAGCTTAGTCGCAGGACCGGAGGGCTACACCTTC. It encodes CASSLVAGPEGYTF.

This sequence joins TRBV19 and TRBJ1-2; D remains ambiguous. V lost 6 bases and J 5 bases, leaving 10 bases between the germline ends. Germline CDR1 LNHDA, CDR2 SQIVND (reference sequence). CDR3 length: 12 amino acids. The CDR3: CASSRGRYGYTF. CDR3 DNA: TGTGCCAGTAGCCGAGGCCGGTATGGCTACACCTTC.